The T cell receptor (beta chain) described here comes from a study of cytomegalovirus exposure and HLA in healthy donors. Study information: A preliminary data release comprised approximately 85 million unique TCRs obtained from HLA-typed donors.

60 Vbeta and 13 Jbeta primers were used in PCR. Method: immunoSEQ multiplex PCR; TCRdb's copy keeps in-frame clones and lacks some. The sample has around 150,000 clones, around four fifths seen once. As to this clone: The antigen is undetermined.

Study-level findings and limits: According to the study, around 160 TCR beta chains were cytomegalovirus-associated.

The CDR3 consists of 14 residues. Per the germline V gene, CDR1 is SGHRS and CDR2 is YFSETQ. Trimming stripped 2 bases from V and 2 bases from J, with 8 bases between. The sample comprised PBMCs. This TCR was sampled from a man aged 45-65 years in good health and CMV-seropositive. This sequence joins TRBV5-1 and TRBJ1-5; D gene unclear. CDR3 sequence reads: CASSFTGGNQPQHF. For the CDR3, the DNA is TGCGCCAGCAGCTTTACCGGGGGCAATCAGCCCCAGCATTTT.